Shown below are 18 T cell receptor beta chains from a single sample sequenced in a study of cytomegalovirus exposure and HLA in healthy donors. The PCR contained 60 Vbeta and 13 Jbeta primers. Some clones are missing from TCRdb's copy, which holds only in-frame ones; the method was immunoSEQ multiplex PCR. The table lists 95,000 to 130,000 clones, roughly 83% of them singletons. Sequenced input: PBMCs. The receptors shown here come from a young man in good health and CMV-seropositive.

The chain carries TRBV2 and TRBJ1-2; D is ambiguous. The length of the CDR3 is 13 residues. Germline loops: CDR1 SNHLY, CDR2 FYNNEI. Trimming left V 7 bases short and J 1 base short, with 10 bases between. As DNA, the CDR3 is TGTGCCAGCATAGACAATGTTAACTATGGCTACACCTTC. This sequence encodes CASIDNVNYGYTF.

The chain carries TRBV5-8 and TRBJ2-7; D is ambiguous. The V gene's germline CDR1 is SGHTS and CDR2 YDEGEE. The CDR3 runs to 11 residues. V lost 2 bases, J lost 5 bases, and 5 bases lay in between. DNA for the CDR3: TGTGCCAGCAGCTTTGTAAACGAGCAGTACTTC. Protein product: CASSFVNEQYF.

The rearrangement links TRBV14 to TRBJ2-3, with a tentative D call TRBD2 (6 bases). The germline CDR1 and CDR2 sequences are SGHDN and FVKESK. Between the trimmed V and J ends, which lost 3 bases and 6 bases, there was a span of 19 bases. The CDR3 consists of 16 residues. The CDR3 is CASSHLTGRGSDTQYF. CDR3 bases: TGTGCCAGCAGCCACCTTACAGGTCGGGGGAGCGATACGCAGTATTTT. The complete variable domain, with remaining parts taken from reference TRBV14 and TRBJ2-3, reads EAGVTQFPSHSVIEKGQTVTLRCDPISGHDNLYWYRRVMGKEIKFLLHFVKESKQDESGMPNNRFLAERTGGTYSTLKVQPAELEDSGVYFCASSHLTGRGSDTQYFGPGTRLTVL.

This CDR3 is CATGGTGVQPQHF. CDR3 DNA sequence: TGTGCCACGGGGGGGACAGGGGTGCAGCCCCAGCATTTT. The genes are TRBV6-5 and TRBJ1-5, with 10 positions matching TRBD1. The CDR3 contains 13 residues. J gave up 7 bases and V 10 bases, and 7 bases lay outside the gene matches. Germline V lookup: CDR1 MNHEY, CDR2 SVGAGI.

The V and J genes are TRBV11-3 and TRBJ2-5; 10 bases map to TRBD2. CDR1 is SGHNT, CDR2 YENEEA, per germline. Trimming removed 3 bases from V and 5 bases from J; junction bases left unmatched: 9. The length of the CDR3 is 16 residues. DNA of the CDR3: TGTGCCAGCAGCTTGATCCTAGCGGGAGTAGGGGAGACCCAGTACTTC. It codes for CASSLILAGVGETQYF.

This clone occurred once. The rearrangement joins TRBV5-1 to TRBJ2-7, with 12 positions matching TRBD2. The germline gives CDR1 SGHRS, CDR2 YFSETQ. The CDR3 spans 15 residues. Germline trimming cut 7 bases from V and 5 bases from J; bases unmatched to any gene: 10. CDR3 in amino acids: CASSSRTSGMDEQYF. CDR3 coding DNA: TGCGCCAGCTCTTCCCGGACTAGCGGGATGGACGAGCAGTACTTC.

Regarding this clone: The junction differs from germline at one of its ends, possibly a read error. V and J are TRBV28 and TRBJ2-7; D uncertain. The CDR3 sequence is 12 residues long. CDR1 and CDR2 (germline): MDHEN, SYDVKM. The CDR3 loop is CASSLERLTRNF. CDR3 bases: TGTGCCAGCAGTTTAGAGAGACTCACTCGGAACTTC. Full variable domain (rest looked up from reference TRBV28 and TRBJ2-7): DVKVTQSSRYLVKRTGEKVFLECVQDMDHENMFWYRQDPGLGLRLIYFSYDVKMKEKGDIPEGYSVSREKKERFSLILESASTNQTSMYLCASSLERLTRNFGPGTRLTVT.

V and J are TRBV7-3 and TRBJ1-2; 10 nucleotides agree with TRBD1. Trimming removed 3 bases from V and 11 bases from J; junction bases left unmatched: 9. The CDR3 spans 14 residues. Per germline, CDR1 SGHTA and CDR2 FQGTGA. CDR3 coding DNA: TGTGCCAGCAGCTTCGGACAGGGGGTGGTGGGGTACACCTTC. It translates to CASSFGQGVVGYTF.

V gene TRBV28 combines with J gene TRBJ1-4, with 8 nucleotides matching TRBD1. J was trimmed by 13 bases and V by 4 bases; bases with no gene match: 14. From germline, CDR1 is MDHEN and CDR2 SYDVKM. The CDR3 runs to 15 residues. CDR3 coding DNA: TGTGCCAGCAGTTGGGGACAGGACCCCACCAGGGGACTGTTTTTT. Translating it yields CASSWGQDPTRGLFF.

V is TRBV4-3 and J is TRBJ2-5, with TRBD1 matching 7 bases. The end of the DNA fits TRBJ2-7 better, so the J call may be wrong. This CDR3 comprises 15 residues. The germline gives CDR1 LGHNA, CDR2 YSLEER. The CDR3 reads CASSQERTGPYEQYF. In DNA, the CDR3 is TGCGCCAGCAGCCAAGAGAGGACAGGTCCTTACGAGCAGTACTTC.

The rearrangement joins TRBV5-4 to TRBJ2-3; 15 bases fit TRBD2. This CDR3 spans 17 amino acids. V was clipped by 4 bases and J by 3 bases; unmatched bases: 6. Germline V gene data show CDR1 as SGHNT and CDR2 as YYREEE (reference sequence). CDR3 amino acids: CASSLGLAGGSTDTQYF. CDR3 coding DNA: TGTGCCAGCAGCCTGGGACTAGCGGGAGGATCGACAGATACGCAGTATTTT.

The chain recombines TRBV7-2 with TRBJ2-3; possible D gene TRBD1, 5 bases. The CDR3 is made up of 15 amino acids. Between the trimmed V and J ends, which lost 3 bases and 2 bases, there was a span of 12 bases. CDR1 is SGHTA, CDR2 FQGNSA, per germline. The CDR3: CASSLTTVLTDTQYF. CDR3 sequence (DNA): TGTGCCAGCAGCTTGACGACAGTACTCACAGATACGCAGTATTTT.

Written as DNA, the CDR3 is TGTGCCATCAACGGACTAGTTTCCGGGGAGCTGTTTTTT. Translating it yields CAINGLVSGELFF. This sequence joins TRBV10-3 and TRBJ2-2; 7 nucleotides match TRBD2. The V segment lost 7 bases and the J segment 6 bases; nucleotides outside the gene matches: 5. Germline CDR1 and CDR2: ENHRY and SYGVKD. The CDR3 contains 13 residues.

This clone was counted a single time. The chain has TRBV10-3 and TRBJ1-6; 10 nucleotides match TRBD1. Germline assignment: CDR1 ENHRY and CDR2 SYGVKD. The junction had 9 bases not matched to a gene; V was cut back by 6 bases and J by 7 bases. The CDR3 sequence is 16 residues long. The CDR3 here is CAISERQGAGNSPLHF. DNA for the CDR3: TGTGCCATCAGCGAAAGACAGGGGGCGGGAAATTCACCCCTCCACTTT.

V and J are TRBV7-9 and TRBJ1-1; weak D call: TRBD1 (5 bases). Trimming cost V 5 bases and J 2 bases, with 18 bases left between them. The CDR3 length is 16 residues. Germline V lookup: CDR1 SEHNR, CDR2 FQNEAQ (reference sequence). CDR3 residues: CASSPQKGDDNTEAFF. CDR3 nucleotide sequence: TGTGCCAGCAGCCCGCAAAAAGGGGATGACAACACTGAAGCTTTCTTT.

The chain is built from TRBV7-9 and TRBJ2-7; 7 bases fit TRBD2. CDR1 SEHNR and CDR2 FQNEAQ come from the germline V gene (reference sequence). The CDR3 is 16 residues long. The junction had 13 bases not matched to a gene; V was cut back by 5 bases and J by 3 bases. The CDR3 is CASSPRGSPLLYEQYF. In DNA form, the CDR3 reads TGTGCCAGCAGCCCGCGGGGGAGCCCACTTCTCTACGAGCAGTACTTC.

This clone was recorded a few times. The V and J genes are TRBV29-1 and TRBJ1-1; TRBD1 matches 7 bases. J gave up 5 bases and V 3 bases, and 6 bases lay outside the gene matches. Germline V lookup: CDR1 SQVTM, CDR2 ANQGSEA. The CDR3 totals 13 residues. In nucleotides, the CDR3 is TGCAGCGTTGAGTATCGACAGGGAACTGAAGCTTTCTTT. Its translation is CSVEYRQGTEAFF. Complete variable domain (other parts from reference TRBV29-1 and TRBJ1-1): SAVISQKPSRDICQRGTSLTIQCQVDSQVTMMFWYRQQPGQSLTLIATANQGSEATYESGFVIDKFPISRPNLTFSTLTVSNMSPEDSSIYLCSVEYRQGTEAFFGQGTRLTVV.

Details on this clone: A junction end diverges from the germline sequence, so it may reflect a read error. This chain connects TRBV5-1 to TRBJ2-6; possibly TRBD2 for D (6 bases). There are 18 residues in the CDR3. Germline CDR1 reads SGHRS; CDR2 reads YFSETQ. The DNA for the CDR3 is TGCGCCAGCAGCCGACCGGGACTCCCTAGCTCTGGGGCCAACGGCCTGACTTTC. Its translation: CASSRPGLPSSGANGLTF.